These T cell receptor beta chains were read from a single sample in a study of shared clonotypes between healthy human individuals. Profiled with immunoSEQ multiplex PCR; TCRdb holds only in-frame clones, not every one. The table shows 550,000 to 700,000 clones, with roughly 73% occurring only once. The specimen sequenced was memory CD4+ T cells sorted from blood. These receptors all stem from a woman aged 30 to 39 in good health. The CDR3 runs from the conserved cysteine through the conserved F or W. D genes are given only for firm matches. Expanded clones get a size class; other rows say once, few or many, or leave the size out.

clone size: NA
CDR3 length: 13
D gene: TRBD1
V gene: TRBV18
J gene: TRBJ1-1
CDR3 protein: CASSPGQSTEAFF
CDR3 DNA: TGTGCCAGCTCACCGGGACAGTCCACTGAAGCTTTCTTT

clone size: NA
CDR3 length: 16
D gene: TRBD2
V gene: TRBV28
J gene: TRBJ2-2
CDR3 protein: CASSSAGGLETGELFF
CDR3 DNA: TGTGCCAGCAGCTCAGCGGGAGGGCTAGAGACCGGGGAGCTGTTTTTT

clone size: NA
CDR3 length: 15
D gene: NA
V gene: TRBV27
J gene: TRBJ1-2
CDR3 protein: CASSPQQGVQAGYTF
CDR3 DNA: TGTGCCAGCAGTCCCCAACAGGGAGTACAGGCTGGCTACACCTTC

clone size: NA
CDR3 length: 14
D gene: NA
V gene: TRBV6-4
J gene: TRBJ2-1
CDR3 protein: CASSEVRNSKEQFF
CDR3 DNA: TGTGCCAGCAGTGAAGTTAGGAACTCCAAGGAGCAGTTCTTC

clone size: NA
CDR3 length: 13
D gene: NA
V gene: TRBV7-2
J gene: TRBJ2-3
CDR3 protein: CASSLYRSDTQYF
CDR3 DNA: TGTGCCAGCAGCTTATACAGGTCAGATACGCAGTATTTT

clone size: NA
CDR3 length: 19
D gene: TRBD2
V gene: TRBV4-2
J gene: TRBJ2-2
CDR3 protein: CASSHDKIGLATYTGELFF
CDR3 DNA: TGTGCCAGCAGCCATGATAAAATCGGACTAGCGACTTACACCGGGGAGCTGTTTTTT

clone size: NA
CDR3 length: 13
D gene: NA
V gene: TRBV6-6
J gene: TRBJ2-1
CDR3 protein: CATEAGGRDEQFF
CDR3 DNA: TGTGCCACCGAAGCGGGTGGAAGGGATGAGCAGTTCTTC

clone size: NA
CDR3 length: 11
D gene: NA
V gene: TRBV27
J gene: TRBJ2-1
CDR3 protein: CASPGVNEQFF
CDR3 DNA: TGTGCCAGCCCAGGGGTCAATGAGCAGTTCTTC

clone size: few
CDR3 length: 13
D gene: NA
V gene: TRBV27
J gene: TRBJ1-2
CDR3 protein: CASSLRPGLGYTF
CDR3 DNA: TGTGCCAGCAGTTTACGGCCAGGTCTAGGCTACACCTTC

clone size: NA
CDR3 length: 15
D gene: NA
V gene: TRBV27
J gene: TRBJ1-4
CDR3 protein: CASDPSRAFREKLFF
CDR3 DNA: TGTGCCAGCGATCCCTCTAGGGCGTTTCGTGAAAAACTGTTTTTT

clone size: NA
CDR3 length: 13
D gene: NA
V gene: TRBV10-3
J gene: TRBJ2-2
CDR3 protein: CAISEGLAGELFF
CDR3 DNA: TGTGCCATCAGTGAGGGGTTGGCCGGGGAGCTGTTTTTT

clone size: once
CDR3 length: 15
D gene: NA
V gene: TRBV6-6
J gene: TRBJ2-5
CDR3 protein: CASSNPGTGQETQYF
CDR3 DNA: TGTGCCAGCAGTAATCCCGGGACGGGACAAGAGACCCAGTACTTC

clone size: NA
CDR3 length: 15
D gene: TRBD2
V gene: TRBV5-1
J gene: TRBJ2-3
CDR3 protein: CASSGAGGGADTQYF
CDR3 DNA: TGCGCCAGCAGTGGAGCGGGAGGAGGGGCAGATACGCAGTATTTT

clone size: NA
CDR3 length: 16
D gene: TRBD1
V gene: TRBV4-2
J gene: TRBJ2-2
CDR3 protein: CASSQVTGQGFGELFF
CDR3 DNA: TGTGCCAGCAGCCAAGTTACGGGACAGGGTTTCGGGGAGCTGTTTTTT

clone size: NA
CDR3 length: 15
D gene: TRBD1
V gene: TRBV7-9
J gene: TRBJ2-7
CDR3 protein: CASSSPGTGTYEQYF
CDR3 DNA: TGTGCCAGCAGCTCCCCCGGGACAGGGACCTACGAGCAGTACTTC

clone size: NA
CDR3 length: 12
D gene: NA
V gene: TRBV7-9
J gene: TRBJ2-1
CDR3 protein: CASSSVLDEQFF
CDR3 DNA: TGTGCCAGCAGCTCAGTATTGGATGAGCAGTTCTTC

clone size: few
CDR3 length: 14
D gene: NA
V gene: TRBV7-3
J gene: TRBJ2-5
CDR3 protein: CASSLKATEETQYF
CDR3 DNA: TGTGCCAGCAGCTTAAAGGCGACAGAGGAGACCCAGTACTTC

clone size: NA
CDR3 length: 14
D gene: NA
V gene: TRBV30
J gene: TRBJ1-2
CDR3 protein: CAWSVAGWDYGYTF
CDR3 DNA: TGTGCCTGGAGTGTTGCGGGTTGGGACTATGGCTACACCTTC

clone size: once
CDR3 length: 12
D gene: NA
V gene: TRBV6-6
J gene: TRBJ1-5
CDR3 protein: CASRSWDQPQHF
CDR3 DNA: TGTGCCAGCAGGTCATGGGACCAGCCCCAGCATTTT

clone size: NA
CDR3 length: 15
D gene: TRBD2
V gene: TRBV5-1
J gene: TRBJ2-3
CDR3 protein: CASSTTSGSADTQYF
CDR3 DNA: TGCGCCAGCAGCACGACTAGCGGGAGTGCAGATACGCAGTATTTT

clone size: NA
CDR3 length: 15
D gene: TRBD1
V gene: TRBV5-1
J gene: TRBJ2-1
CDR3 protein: CASSLDRGAYNEQFF
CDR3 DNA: TGCGCCAGCAGCTTGGACAGGGGCGCCTACAATGAGCAGTTCTTC

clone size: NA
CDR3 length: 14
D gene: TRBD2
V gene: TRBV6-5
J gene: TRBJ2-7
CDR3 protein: CASSYRAGAYEQYF
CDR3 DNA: TGTGCCAGCAGTTACCGTGCGGGAGCCTACGAGCAGTACTTC

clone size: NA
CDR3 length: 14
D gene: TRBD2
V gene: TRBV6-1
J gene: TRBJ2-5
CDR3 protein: CASSWLAGGETQYF
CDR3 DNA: TGTGCCAGCTCGTGGCTAGCGGGAGGAGAGACCCAGTACTTC

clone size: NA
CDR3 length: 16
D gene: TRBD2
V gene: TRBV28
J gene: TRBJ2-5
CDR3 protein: CASNTRRGLPGETQYF
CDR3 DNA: TGTGCCAGCAACACAAGGCGGGGACTACCCGGAGAGACCCAGTACTTC

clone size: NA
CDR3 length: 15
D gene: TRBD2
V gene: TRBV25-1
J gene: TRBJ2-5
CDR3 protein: CASSGSTAGPETQYF
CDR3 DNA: TGTGCCAGCAGTGGTTCAACAGCGGGGCCGGAGACCCAGTACTTC

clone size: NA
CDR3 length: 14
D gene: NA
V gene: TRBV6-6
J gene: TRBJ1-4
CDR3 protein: CASSYQGDSEKLFF
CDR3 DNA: TGTGCCAGCAGTTATCAGGGCGACTCTGAAAAACTGTTTTTT

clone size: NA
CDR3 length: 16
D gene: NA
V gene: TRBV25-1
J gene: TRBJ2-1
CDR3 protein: CASSSGGSGKGNEQFF
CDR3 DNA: TGTGCCAGCAGCTCAGGGGGTAGCGGGAAGGGGAATGAGCAGTTCTTC

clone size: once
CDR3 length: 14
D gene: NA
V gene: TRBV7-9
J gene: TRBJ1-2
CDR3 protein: CASSLERGRYGYTF
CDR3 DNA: TGTGCCAGCAGCTTAGAACGGGGCCGCTATGGCTACACCTTC

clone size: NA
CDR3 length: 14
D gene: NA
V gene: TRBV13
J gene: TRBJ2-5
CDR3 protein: CASSRYQYQETQYF
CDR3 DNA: TGTGCCAGCAGCCGATACCAGTACCAAGAGACCCAGTACTTC

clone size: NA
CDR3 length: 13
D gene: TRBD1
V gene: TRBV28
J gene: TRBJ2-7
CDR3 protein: CASSPQGTGAQYF
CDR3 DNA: TGTGCCAGCAGTCCCCAAGGGACAGGGGCGCAGTACTTC

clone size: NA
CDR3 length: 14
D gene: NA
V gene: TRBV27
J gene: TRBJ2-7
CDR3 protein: CASSPEDLSPEQYF
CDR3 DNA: TGTGCCAGCAGTCCTGAGGACCTATCCCCCGAGCAGTACTTC

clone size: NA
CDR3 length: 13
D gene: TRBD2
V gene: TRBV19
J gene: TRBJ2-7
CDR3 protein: CASKASGTYEQYF
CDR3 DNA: TGTGCCAGTAAGGCTAGCGGGACCTACGAGCAGTACTTC

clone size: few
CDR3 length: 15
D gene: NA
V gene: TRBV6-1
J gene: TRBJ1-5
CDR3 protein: CASTTQGGSNKPQHF
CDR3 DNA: TGTGCCAGCACCACCCAAGGGGGGTCAAATAAGCCCCAGCATTTT

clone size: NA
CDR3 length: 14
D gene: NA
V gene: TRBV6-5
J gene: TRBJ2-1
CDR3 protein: CASSYSPLRSEQFF
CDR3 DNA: TGTGCCAGCAGTTACTCCCCGCTTCGTAGCGAGCAGTTCTTC

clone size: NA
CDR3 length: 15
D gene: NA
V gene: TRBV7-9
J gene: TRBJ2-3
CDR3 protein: CASSTGQSSTDTQYF
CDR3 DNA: TGTGCCAGCAGCACTGGACAGTCTAGCACAGATACGCAGTATTTT

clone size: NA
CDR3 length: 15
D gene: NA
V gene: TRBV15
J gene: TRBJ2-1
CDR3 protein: CATSRDRSGREKQFF
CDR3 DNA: TGTGCCACCAGCAGAGATCGCAGCGGGCGAGAAAAGCAGTTCTTC

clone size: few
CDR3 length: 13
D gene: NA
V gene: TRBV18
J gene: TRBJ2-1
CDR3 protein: CASSPGVYNEQFF
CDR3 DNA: TGTGCCAGCTCACCGGGAGTTTACAATGAGCAGTTCTTC

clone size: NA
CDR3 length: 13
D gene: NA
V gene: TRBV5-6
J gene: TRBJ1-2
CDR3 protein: CASSRSDGLGYTF
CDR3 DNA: TGTGCCAGCAGCCGTTCGGACGGGTTAGGCTACACCTTC

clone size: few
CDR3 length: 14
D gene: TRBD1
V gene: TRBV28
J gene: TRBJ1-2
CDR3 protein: CARDYTGTDYGYTF
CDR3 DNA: TGTGCCAGGGATTATACCGGGACAGACTATGGCTACACCTTC

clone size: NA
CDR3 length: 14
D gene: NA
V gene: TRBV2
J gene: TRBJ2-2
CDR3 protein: CASSEAGVAGELFF
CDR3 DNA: TGTGCCAGCAGTGAGGCTGGGGTAGCCGGGGAGCTGTTTTTT

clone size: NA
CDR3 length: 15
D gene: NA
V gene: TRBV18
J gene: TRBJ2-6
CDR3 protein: CASSPPGGGANVLTF
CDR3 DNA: TGTGCCAGCTCACCACCGGGAGGTGGGGCCAACGTCCTGACTTTC

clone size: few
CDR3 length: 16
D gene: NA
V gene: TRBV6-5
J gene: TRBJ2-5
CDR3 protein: CASSYSFADSIETQYF
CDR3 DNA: TGTGCCAGCAGTTACTCTTTTGCCGACAGTATAGAGACCCAGTACTTC

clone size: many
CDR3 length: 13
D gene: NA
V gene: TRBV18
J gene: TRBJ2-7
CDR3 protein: CASSPDSLGEQYF
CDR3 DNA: TGTGCCAGCTCACCGGACAGCCTGGGCGAGCAGTACTTC

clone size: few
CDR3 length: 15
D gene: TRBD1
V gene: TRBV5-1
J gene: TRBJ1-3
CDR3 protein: CASSRGDRDGNTIYF
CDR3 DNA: TGCGCCAGCAGCCGCGGAGACAGGGATGGAAACACCATATATTTT

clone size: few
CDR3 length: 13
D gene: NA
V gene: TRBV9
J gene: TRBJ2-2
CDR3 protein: CASSAWVAGELFF
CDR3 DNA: TGTGCCAGCAGCGCCTGGGTGGCGGGGGAGCTGTTTTTT

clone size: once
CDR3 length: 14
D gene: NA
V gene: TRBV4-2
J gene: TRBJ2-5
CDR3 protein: CASSRGQGGETQYF
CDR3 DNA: TGTGCCAGCAGCCGGGGGCAAGGCGGGGAGACCCAGTACTTC

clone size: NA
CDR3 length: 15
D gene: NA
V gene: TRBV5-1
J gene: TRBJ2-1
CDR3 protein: CASSLSQRTYNEQFF
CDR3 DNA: TGCGCCAGCAGCTTGTCACAGCGAACCTACAATGAGCAGTTCTTC

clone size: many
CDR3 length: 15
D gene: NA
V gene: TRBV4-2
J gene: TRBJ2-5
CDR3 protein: CASSQGGKNQETQYF
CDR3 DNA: TGTGCCAGCAGCCAAGGAGGAAAAAACCAAGAGACCCAGTACTTC

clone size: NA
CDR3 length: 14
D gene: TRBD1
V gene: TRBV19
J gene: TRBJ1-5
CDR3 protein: CASSGTGGRQPQHF
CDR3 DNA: TGTGCCAGTAGTGGGACAGGGGGACGTCAGCCCCAGCATTTT

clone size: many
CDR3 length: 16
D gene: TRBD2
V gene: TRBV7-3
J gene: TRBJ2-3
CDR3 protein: CASSLRPSAGVDTQYF
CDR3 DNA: TGTGCCAGCAGCTTAAGGCCATCGGCGGGAGTCGATACGCAGTATTTT

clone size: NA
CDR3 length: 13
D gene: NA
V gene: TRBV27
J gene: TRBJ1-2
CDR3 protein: CASSWTPRTGYTF
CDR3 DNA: TGTGCCAGCAGTTGGACCCCCCGGACAGGCTACACCTTC

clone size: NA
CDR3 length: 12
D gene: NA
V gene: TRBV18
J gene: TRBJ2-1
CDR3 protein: CASSPPFNEQFF
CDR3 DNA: TGTGCCAGCTCACCACCGTTCAATGAGCAGTTCTTC

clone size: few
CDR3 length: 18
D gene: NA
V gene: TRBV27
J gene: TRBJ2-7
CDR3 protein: CASSLFGTGATGLHEQYF
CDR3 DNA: TGTGCCAGCAGTTTATTTGGCACAGGGGCCACGGGACTCCACGAGCAGTACTTC

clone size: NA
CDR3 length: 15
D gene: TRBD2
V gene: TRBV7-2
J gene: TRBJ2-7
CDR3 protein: CASSQDPAGGYEQYF
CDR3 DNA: TGTGCCAGCAGCCAAGATCCAGCGGGAGGATACGAGCAGTACTTC

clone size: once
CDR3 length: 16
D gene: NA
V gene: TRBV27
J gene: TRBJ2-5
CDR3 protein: CASSLTPGARRETQYF
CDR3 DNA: TGTGCCAGCAGCCTCACTCCGGGGGCCCGACGAGAGACCCAGTACTTC